Presented here are 29 T cell receptor beta chains from one specimen sequenced in a study of blood T cell repertoires in COVID-19. Only in-frame clones appear in the TCRdb table, and some are missing; sequencing was by immunoSEQ multiplex PCR. The repertoire includes around 40,000 clones, 75% to 90% of them detected once, and roughly 21% sits in the top ten. Specimen: peripheral blood. These receptors were taken from a man aged 50-59 years with active COVID-19.

V usage is TRBV2 and J usage is TRBJ2-7; the match to TRBD1 covers 8 bases. The germline gives CDR1 SNHLY, CDR2 FYNNEI. With 8 bases clipped from V and 2 bases from J, the junction kept 2 bases outside the gene matches. This CDR3 contains 12 residues. CDR3 DNA sequence: TGTGCCAGCCGGGACAGGACCTACGAGCAGTACTTC. Its protein product is CASRDRTYEQYF.

This CDR3 is CASSLSGAGAANTGELFF. CDR3 in DNA: TGTGCCAGCAGCCTCTCCGGCGCGGGAGCCGCGAACACCGGGGAGCTGTTTTTT. The chain is built from TRBV6-4 and TRBJ2-2, with 7 bases lining up with TRBD2. There are 18 residues in the CDR3. Germline CDR1 and CDR2: MRHNA and SNTAGT. V was clipped by 6 bases and J by 0 bases; unmatched bases: 13.

The chain combines TRBV10-3 with TRBJ1-5, with TRBD1 matching over 7 bases. This CDR3 is built from 14 residues. Germline V gene sequence: CDR1 ENHRY, CDR2 SYGVKD. After removal of 5 bases from V and 3 bases from J, the junction contained 4 bases not matched to a gene. Written as DNA, the CDR3 is TGTGCCATCAGTAGTGACAGGGTCAATCAGCCCCAGCATTTT. This encodes CAISSDRVNQPQHF.

This sequence joins TRBV30 and TRBJ1-4; D not certain. V gave up 0 bases and J gave up 8 bases, with 7 bases separating them. Germline V gene sequence: CDR1 GTSNPN, CDR2 SVGIG (reference sequence). The CDR3 spans 12 residues. The CDR3 DNA follows: TGTGCCTGGAGTGTAAATGGCGAAAAACTGTTTTTT. Its translation is CAWSVNGEKLFF.

The V call is TRBV5-1, the J call TRBJ2-5, with 8 bases fitting TRBD1. Germline trimming cut 0 bases from V and 4 bases from J; bases unmatched to any gene: 5. The CDR3 extends over 15 amino acids. CDR1 is SGHRS, CDR2 YFSETQ, per germline. CDR3 loop: CASSLAGQGPETQYF. The CDR3 region has the DNA TGCGCCAGCAGCTTGGCCGGACAGGGTCCAGAGACCCAGTACTTC.

The rearrangement joins TRBV28 to TRBJ2-5; 9 bases fit TRBD2. The trim removed 7 bases at V and 1 base at J, leaving 10 bases unmatched. The CDR3 sequence is 16 residues long. Germline V CDR1 and CDR2: MDHEN, SYDVKM. CDR3 protein: CASTQGLADVQETQYF. CDR3 bases: TGTGCCAGCACCCAGGGACTAGCAGATGTCCAAGAGACCCAGTACTTC.

CDR3 in amino acids: CASEGGAVGYTF. In DNA, the CDR3 is TGTGCCAGCGAAGGGGGCGCAGTTGGCTACACCTTC. The V call is TRBV2, the J call TRBJ1-2; TRBD1 matches at 7 bases. The length of the CDR3 is 12 residues. CDR1 SNHLY and CDR2 FYNNEI come from the germline V gene. J lost 7 bases, V lost 8 bases, and 7 bases had no gene match.

The gene calls are TRBV6-5 and TRBJ1-2; unclear D gene. The CDR3 consists of 15 residues. Germline V CDR1 and CDR2: MNHEY, SVGAGI. The ends were cut back, 10 bases at V and 0 bases at J, with 18 bases in the middle. The CDR3 nucleotides are TGTGCCACCGGGAGAGACGGGTCAGCTAACTATGGCTACACCTTC. Translated: CATGRDGSANYGYTF.

The chain couples TRBV7-2 to TRBJ2-5; D is ambiguous. Germline V gives CDR1 SGHTA, CDR2 FQGNSA. V was shortened by 4 bases and J by 5 bases, with 8 bases between the two germline ends. This CDR3 region has 12 residues. The CDR3 loop reads CASSSSGETQYF. As DNA, the CDR3 is TGTGCCAGCAGCTCATCCGGGGAGACCCAGTACTTC.

The chain combines TRBV5-8 with TRBJ2-5, with 7 positions matching TRBD1. In germline, CDR1 is SGHTS, CDR2 YDEGEE. V shed 3 bases and J 14 bases; nucleotides not matched to a gene: 7. The CDR3 is 11 amino acids. The CDR3 reads CASSSDRAPYF. CDR3 DNA: TGTGCCAGCAGCTCAGACAGGGCTCCTTACTTC.

This clone was seen a single time. This chain connects TRBV3-1 (or the pseudogene TRBV3-2) to TRBJ2-2, with a tentative D call TRBD2 (6 bases). Between the trimmed V and J ends, which lost 1 base and 3 bases, there was a span of 15 bases. Per the germline V gene, CDR1 is LGHDT and CDR2 is YNNKEL (reference sequence). CDR3 length: 17 amino acids. CDR3 bases: TGTGCCAGCAGCCAAGTTGGGGGGAGTGGTCACACCGGGGAGCTGTTTTTT. The encoded protein is CASSQVGGSGHTGELFF.

The J gene is TRBJ2-1, the V gene TRBV6-4, with 7 bases identical to TRBD2. J lost 9 bases, V lost 4 bases, and 6 bases had no gene match. The CDR3 consists of 13 residues. Germline values: CDR1 MRHNA, CDR2 SNTAGT. This CDR3 is CASSAAGEGEQFF. The CDR3 DNA follows: TGTGCCAGCAGTGCTGCGGGAGAGGGTGAGCAGTTCTTC.

This rearrangement joins TRBV27 to TRBJ1-2, with 10 bases that match TRBD1. The V gene end was trimmed by 2 bases and the J gene end by 5 bases; junction bases not matched to a gene: 5. Germline assignment: CDR1 MNHEY and CDR2 SMNVEV (reference sequence). The CDR3 consists of 15 residues. The CDR3 sequence is CASSLQGQGIYGYTF. CDR3 nucleotides: TGTGCCAGCAGTTTACAGGGACAGGGGATATATGGCTACACCTTC.

This clone is medium-sized by share. This chain joins TRBV6-5 and TRBJ1-5; 7 bases fit TRBD1. This CDR3 is built from 14 residues. Germline loops: CDR1 MNHEY, CDR2 SVGAGI. The junction had 7 bases not matched to a gene; V was cut back by 8 bases and J by 3 bases. The CDR3 sequence: CASRGGADNQPQHF. CDR3 DNA: TGTGCCAGCCGAGGGGGCGCGGACAATCAGCCCCAGCATTTT.

The chain combines TRBV29-1 with TRBJ2-3; a possible D gene is TRBD1 (7 bases). V dropped 2 bases and J dropped 5 bases, with 17 bases sitting between them. Germline lookup yields CDR1 SQVTM and CDR2 ANQGSEA. The CDR3 length is 15 residues. CDR3 DNA sequence: TGCAGCGTTGAAACAGGGGAGGAGGGTATAGATACGCAGTATTTT. Translation: CSVETGEEGIDTQYF.

V gene TRBV11-2 combines with J gene TRBJ1-2, with TRBD1 matching over 7 bases. Trimming took 5 bases from V and 8 from J; bases not matched to a gene: 8. Germline V lookup: CDR1 SGHAT, CDR2 FQNNGV. This CDR3 spans 13 amino acids. CDR3: CASSPDRDSGYTF. The CDR3 DNA is TGTGCCAGCAGCCCCGACAGGGATAGCGGCTACACCTTC.

V is TRBV28 and J is TRBJ2-3; 16 bases are shared with TRBD2. V lost 2 bases, J lost 6 bases, and 11 bases stayed unmatched. CDR3 length equals 19 residues. Germline CDR1 is MDHEN and CDR2 is SYDVKM. The CDR3: CASSLMGLAGGPYGDTQYF. CDR3 in DNA: TGTGCCAGCAGTTTAATGGGACTAGCGGGAGGGCCGTATGGGGATACGCAGTATTTT.

The chain employs TRBV5-1 and TRBJ2-1; 12 bases line up with TRBD2. CDR3 length equals 17 residues. Per the germline V gene, CDR1 is SGHRS and CDR2 is YFSETQ. Trimming at V came to 4 bases and at J to 0 bases, leaving 5 bases not matched to a gene. The chain's CDR3 is CASSKGLAGSSYNEQFF. The CDR3 DNA is TGCGCCAGCAGCAAGGGACTAGCGGGCAGCTCCTACAATGAGCAGTTCTTC.

V gene TRBV7-2 combines with J gene TRBJ1-2, with 7 bases lining up with TRBD1. With V trimmed by 5 bases and J by 3 bases, 12 bases remained unmatched. This CDR3 has 16 residues. Germline CDR1 and CDR2: SGHTA and FQGNSA. CDR3 DNA: TGTGCCAGCAGCCGCGCTCCGACAGGGATGGACTATGGCTACACCTTC. Translation gives CASSRAPTGMDYGYTF.

The rearrangement links TRBV27 to TRBJ2-7, with 8 positions matching TRBD1. The CDR3 runs to 16 residues. Germline-derived CDR1 and CDR2 are MNHEY and SMNVEV (reference sequence). V was clipped by 4 bases and J by 2 bases; unmatched bases: 10. CDR3 loop: CASSWSSRQGTYEQYF. For the CDR3, the DNA is TGTGCCAGCAGTTGGTCCTCGAGACAGGGGACCTACGAGCAGTACTTC.

This clone was recorded once. The V and J genes are TRBV24-1 and TRBJ1-5, with 8 bases that match TRBD1. Germline V gene lookup returns CDR1 KGHDR and CDR2 SFDVKD. With V trimmed by 4 bases and J by 6 bases, 7 bases remained unmatched. CDR3 length: 15 amino acids. CDR3 nucleotide sequence: TGTGCCACCAGTGACCCGGGACAGGTTGGTCAGCCCCAGCATTTT. Translation: CATSDPGQVGQPQHF.

The chain combines TRBV12-3 or TRBV12-4 with TRBJ1-4; D unresolved. This CDR3 is 12 amino acids long. V lost 5 bases and J 12 bases, leaving 13 bases between the germline ends. CDR3 nucleotides: TGTGCCAGCAGTCAGGACTGGGGAGAACTGTTTTTT. It specifies CASSQDWGELFF.

The J gene is TRBJ1-6, the V gene TRBV18; D is unresolved. The CDR3 length is 15 residues. V was trimmed by 3 bases and J by 7 bases, leaving 13 bases between them. CDR1 is KGHSH, CDR2 LQKENI, per germline. CDR3 region: CASSPEELGNSPLHF. DNA of the CDR3: TGTGCCAGCTCACCGGAGGAGTTAGGGAATTCACCCCTCCACTTT. The variable domain in full, completed from reference TRBV18 and TRBJ1-6, reads NAGVMQNPRHLVRRRGQEARLRCSPMKGHSHVYWYRQLPEEGLKFMVYLQKENIIDESGMPKERFSAEFPKEGPSILRIQQVVRGDSAAYFCASSPEELGNSPLHFGNGTRLTVT.

The V gene is TRBV7-2, the J gene TRBJ1-5; 9 bases agree with TRBD1. CDR3 length: 17 residues. Germline CDR1 SGHTA, CDR2 FQGNSA. Losses at the gene ends were 5 bases for V and 0 bases for J; bases not matched to a gene: 8. DNA of the CDR3: TGTGCCAGCAGCCCCCCGGACAGGGGATTTAGCAATCAGCCCCAGCATTTT. Its translation is CASSPPDRGFSNQPQHF.

This chain joins TRBV5-1 and TRBJ2-6; maybe TRBD1 (6 bases). CDR1 is SGHRS and CDR2 is YFSETQ in the germline V gene. Trimming stripped 5 bases from V and 2 bases from J, with 11 bases between. CDR3 length: 15 residues. The CDR3 DNA reads TGCGCCAGCAGTTGGCGGACAGCTGGGGCCAACGTCCTGACTTTC. Protein: CASSWRTAGANVLTF.

This chain joins TRBV19 and TRBJ2-1; possible D gene TRBD1, 5 bases. The CDR3 loop spans 12 amino acids. The germline gives CDR1 LNHDA, CDR2 SQIVND (reference sequence). Trimming left V 8 bases short and J 5 bases short, with 10 bases between. CDR3 coding DNA: TGTGCCAGTCGGGCAGGGAACAATGAGCAGTTCTTC. Amino acids: CASRAGNNEQFF.

The sample holds one count of this clone. V is TRBV29-1 and J is TRBJ2-7; 7 bases agree with TRBD1. The trim removed 3 bases at V and 8 bases at J, leaving 10 bases unmatched. Germline V gives CDR1 SQVTM, CDR2 ANQGSEA. The CDR3 sequence is 13 residues long. The CDR3 loop is CSVDLSGTEQQYF. The CDR3 DNA reads TGCAGCGTTGATCTCTCGGGGACAGAGCAGCAGTACTTC.

The chain employs TRBV12-5 and TRBJ2-3; D is unresolved. The germline CDR1 and CDR2 sequences are LGHNT and FRNRAP. The CDR3 is made up of 14 amino acids. V was trimmed by 5 bases and J by 0 bases, leaving 9 bases between them. The CDR3 DNA follows: TGTGCTAGTGGTCTCTCACATAGCACAGATACGCAGTATTTT. Translation gives CASGLSHSTDTQYF. The variable domain in full, completed from reference TRBV12-5 and TRBJ2-3, reads DARVTQTPRHKVTEMGQEVTMRCQPILGHNTVFWYRQTMMQGLELLAYFRNRAPLDDSGMPKDRFSAEMPDATLATLKIQPSEPRDSAVYFCASGLSHSTDTQYFGPGTRLTVL.

This sequence joins TRBV4-2 and TRBJ2-7, with TRBD2 matching 14 bases. The CDR3 is 16 residues long. J was trimmed by 4 bases and V by 0 bases; bases with no gene match: 2. Germline assignment: CDR1 LGHNA and CDR2 YNFKEQ. DNA for the CDR3: TGTGCCAGCAGCCAAGAAGGGACTAGCGGGAGTTACGAGCAGTACTTC. Translating it yields CASSQEGTSGSYEQYF.